This is a list of T cell receptor beta chains from one sample in a study of cytomegalovirus exposure and HLA in healthy donors. The repertoire was sequenced with immunoSEQ multiplex PCR; TCRdb's copy has only in-frame clones and lacks some. The sample holds under 130,000 clones, 79% seen once. The specimen was PBMCs. Receptors originate from a woman aged 40 to 49 in good health and CMV-seronegative. The CDR3 runs from the conserved cysteine through the conserved F or W. The D gene is left open where the match is weak. A clone size is listed for some rows: how often the clone was seen (once, few, many), or a class if it is expanded.

>TRBV5-1|TRBD2|TRBJ2-3|NA
TGCGCCAGCAGCGGCGGACTAGGTAGTGATACGCAGTATTTT
CASSGGLGSDTQYF
>TRBV7-2|NA|TRBJ2-5|NA
TGTGCCAGCAGCTTAGTGGGCAGGGGAGAGACCCAGTACTTC
CASSLVGRGETQYF
>TRBV18|TRBD1|TRBJ2-5|NA
TGTGCCAGCTCACCCCGGACAGGCACCCAAGAGACCCAGTACTTC
CASSPRTGTQETQYF
>TRBV27|NA|TRBJ2-2|NA
TGTGCCAGCAGTTTAGGAGGTGGCGGGGAGCTGTTTTTT
CASSLGGGGELFF
>TRBV5-3|TRBD1|TRBJ2-7|NA
TGTGCCAGAAGACATGGGACCCGGGACAGGGGGCGCATCCACGAGCAGTACTTC
CARRHGTRDRGRIHEQYF
>TRBV15|NA|TRBJ1-5|NA
TGTGCCACCAGCAGCCTAACAGGGAGGGGAAGCAATCAGCCCCAGCATTTT
CATSSLTGRGSNQPQHF
>TRBV7-2|TRBD1|TRBJ1-6|few
TGTGCCAGCAGCCCAAGGGGGCGCGATTCACCCCTCCACTTT
CASSPRGRDSPLHF
>TRBV4-3|TRBD1|TRBJ1-4|NA
TGCGCCAGCAGCCAATCCACCGGGACAGGGCCTGAAAAACTGTTTTTT
CASSQSTGTGPEKLFF
>TRBV6-1|TRBD1|TRBJ2-7|NA
TGTGCCAGCAGTTGGAACAGGGGGGACTACGAGCAGTACTTC
CASSWNRGDYEQYF
>TRBV9|NA|TRBJ1-2|NA
TGTGCCAGCAGCGTAATCCAGTTCCCTAACTATGGCTACACCTTC
CASSVIQFPNYGYTF
>TRBV7-6|TRBD1|TRBJ1-6|NA
TGTGCCAGCAGCCCTTGGACAGGTGCGAATTCACCCCTCCACTTT
CASSPWTGANSPLHF
>TRBV7-2|NA|TRBJ2-1|NA
TGTGCCAGCAGCTTAGCGGGGCTAGTCTCAAATGAGCAGTTCTTC
CASSLAGLVSNEQFF
>TRBV28|NA|TRBJ2-1|NA
TGTGCCAGCAGTTTCCTAGGACACCCGTACAATGAGCAGTTCTTC
CASSFLGHPYNEQFF
>TRBV20-1|NA|TRBJ2-1|NA
TGCAGTGCTACCCCGAGGGTAGAGCAGTTCTTC
CSATPRVEQFF
>TRBV5-1|TRBD2|TRBJ2-7|NA
TGCGCCAGCAGCTTGGGTAAAGCGGGGGCCCCCTCGAGCTCCTACGAGCAGTACTTC
CASSLGKAGAPSSSYEQYF
>TRBV5-8|TRBD1|TRBJ2-7|NA
TGTGCCAGCCCGACAGGGGGCGAGCAGTACTTC
CASPTGGEQYF
>TRBV5-4|TRBD2|TRBJ2-3|NA
TGTGCCGGCGGACTAGCGGCGCAATCGAACACGCAGTATTTT
CAGGLAAQSNTQYF
>TRBV27|NA|TRBJ1-2|NA
TGTGCCTCCTGGGAGCAGGGACTATCTAACTATGGCTACACCTTC
CASWEQGLSNYGYTF